The 17 T cell receptor beta chains below were found in one sample sequenced in a study of T-cell memory formation after mild COVID-19. From the 5' RACE reads, TCRdb called clonotypes with MiXCR, one entry per CDR3 protein. This sample has some 330,000 distinct CDR3 sequences, with 20% to 25% found just once. Sequencing was carried out using PBMCs or a T cell subset sorted from them (not recorded which). Receptors were obtained from an adult woman who had mild COVID-19 (a few samples of this study predate the infection). Cell type and time point are not known.

This clonotype was counted only a few times. The chain joins TRBV4-1 to TRBJ2-3; either TRBD1 or TRBD2 may supply D (6 bases each). V was clipped by 1 base and J by 1 base, with 9 bases between them. Germline assignment: CDR1 MGHRA and CDR2 YSYEKL. This CDR3 is 15 amino acids long. This CDR3 reads CASSQGGARTDTQYF. CDR3 coding DNA: TGCGCCAGCAGCCAAGGGGGGGCGCGCACAGATACGCAGTATTTT.

The chain carries TRBV18 and TRBJ2-5; 10 bases are shared with TRBD2. The V gene end was trimmed by 6 bases and the J gene end by 2 bases; junction bases not matched to a gene: 9. The CDR3 consists of 16 residues. Germline V gene sequence: CDR1 KGHSH, CDR2 LQKENI. The CDR3 nucleotides read TGTGCCAGCTCGCTCATCAGCGGGGGGGTACAAGAGACCCAGTACTTC. Translation: CASSLISGGVQETQYF.

This clonotype was observed a few times. V gene TRBV29-1 combines with J gene TRBJ2-1; D gene ambiguous. The CDR3 runs 13 residues. CDR1 is SQVTM, CDR2 ANQGSEA, per germline. Trimming left V 6 bases short and J 0 bases short, with 9 bases between. CDR3 residues: CSVTPSSYNEQFF. The CDR3 nucleotides are TGCAGCGTGACACCTTCCTCCTACAATGAGCAGTTCTTC.

In its sample, this clonotype was seen many times. V is TRBV7-8 and J is TRBJ1-1, with D unclear. V lost 0 bases to trimming and J lost 2 bases, with 13 bases between them. Germline V gene lookup returns CDR1 SGHVS and CDR2 FQNEAQ. The CDR3 sequence is 16 residues long. The DNA for the CDR3 is TGTGCCAGCAGCTTAGCTCTCGACGGGTTAAACACTGAAGCTTTCTTT. It specifies CASSLALDGLNTEAFF.

This clonotype was counted only a few times. The chain recombines TRBV13 with TRBJ2-5; D tentatively reads TRBD1 or TRBD2 (5 bases each). This CDR3 region has 15 residues. V was trimmed by 0 bases and J by 5 bases, leaving 13 bases between them. The germline V gene has CDR1 PRHDT and CDR2 FYEKMQ (reference sequence). This chain's CDR3 is CASSLGPRGWETQYF. Here the CDR3 DNA reads TGTGCCAGCAGCTTAGGCCCCCGGGGCTGGGAGACCCAGTACTTC.

The chain uses TRBV5-1 and TRBJ1-2; D gene uncertain. CDR3 length equals 13 residues. The germline V gene has CDR1 SGHRS and CDR2 YFSETQ. V lost 0 bases and J lost 3, with 6 bases in between. DNA of the CDR3: TGCGCCAGCAGCTTGGACACTTACTATGGCTACACCTTC. Amino acid sequence: CASSLDTYYGYTF.

The chain has TRBV5-6 and TRBJ2-7; unclear D gene. The germline CDR1 and CDR2 sequences are SGHDT and YYEEEE. V dropped 0 bases and J dropped 0 bases, with 10 bases sitting between them. This CDR3 has 15 amino acids. CDR3 nucleotide sequence: TGTGCCAGCAGCTTGGGACCCCGGAGCTCCTACGAGCAGTACTTC. Its translation: CASSLGPRSSYEQYF.

This clonotype was recorded many times. The genes are TRBV14 and TRBJ1-2; D gene ambiguous. CDR3 length: 13 residues. Germline V gives CDR1 SGHDN, CDR2 FVKESK. V was clipped by 2 bases and J by 6 bases, with 10 bases between them. The CDR3 loop reads CASSQMDGDGYTF. In nucleotides, the CDR3 is TGTGCCAGCAGCCAAATGGACGGTGATGGCTACACCTTC.

This clonotype turned up a few times. This sequence joins TRBV7-8 and TRBJ2-1; 8 positions match TRBD2. This CDR3 comprises 15 residues. The V segment lost 5 bases and the J segment 4 bases; nucleotides outside the gene matches: 7. CDR1 is SGHVS, CDR2 FQNEAQ, per germline. The CDR3 DNA reads TGTGCCAGCAGCCGGGGGGGGACACCATACAATGAGCAGTTCTTC. Its protein is CASSRGGTPYNEQFF. Combining the CDR3 with reference TRBV7-8 and TRBJ2-1 gives the whole variable domain GAGVSQSPRYKVAKRGQDVALRCDPISGHVSLFWYQQALGQGPEFLTYFQNEAQLDKSGLPSDRFFAERPEGSVSTLKIQRTQQEDSAVYLCASSRGGTPYNEQFFGPGTRLTVL.

The gene calls are TRBV24-1 and TRBJ2-3, with D perhaps TRBD2 (6 bases). Trimming stripped 1 base from V and 0 bases from J, with 19 bases between. The germline gives CDR1 KGHDR, CDR2 SFDVKD. This CDR3 comprises 19 residues. DNA of the CDR3: TGTGCCACCAGTGATTTTCGGTGGAGTGGGGGGTTTAGCACAGATACGCAGTATTTT. Amino acid sequence: CATSDFRWSGGFSTDTQYF.

The genes are TRBV29-1 and TRBJ1-2; tentatively, D is TRBD1 (6 bases). Deletions cut 3 bases from V and 6 bases from J, with 20 bases between. The germline gives CDR1 SQVTM, CDR2 ANQGSEA. CDR3 length: 15 amino acids. The CDR3 protein is CSVEDHPAGADGYTF. The CDR3 DNA is TGCAGCGTTGAGGACCACCCGGCGGGGGCGGATGGCTACACCTTC.

This clonotype was counted between two and nine times. The chain employs TRBV20-1 and TRBJ1-1; possible D gene TRBD1, 5 bases. CDR3 length: 11 amino acids. Deletions cut 6 bases from V and 8 bases from J, with 13 bases between. The germline gives CDR1 DFQATT, CDR2 SNEGSKA (reference sequence). In DNA, the CDR3 is TGCAGTGCCAACGACCACAGGGAAGCTTTCTTT. This encodes CSANDHREAFF.

The rearrangement joins TRBV14 to TRBJ2-3, with D perhaps TRBD2 (6 bases). The germline gives CDR1 SGHDN, CDR2 FVKESK. The CDR3 totals 17 residues. Trimming cost V 4 bases and J 3 bases, with 20 bases left between them. DNA of the CDR3: TGTGCCAGCAGCCCGTTGGAGGGACTCAACCCTACAGATACGCAGTATTTT. This codes for CASSPLEGLNPTDTQYF.

This clonotype has only a few counts. V and J are TRBV5-1 and TRBJ1-6; possible D gene TRBD1, 5 bases. This CDR3 region has 14 residues. Germline V CDR1 and CDR2: SGHRS, YFSETQ. Trimming shortened V by 4 bases and J by 6 bases, and 11 bases separated the two germline ends. CDR3 protein: CASSDIGGNSPLHF. CDR3 DNA sequence: TGCGCCAGCAGCGACATCGGGGGTAATTCACCCCTCCACTTT.

The CDR3 protein is CASSLTRLAGGFADTQYF. The CDR3, as DNA: TGTGCCAGCAGCTTAACGAGACTAGCGGGGGGGTTCGCAGATACGCAGTATTTT. The chain employs TRBV7-3 and TRBJ2-3; 14 bases match TRBD2. This CDR3 is built from 18 residues. J gave up 4 bases and V 0 bases, and 6 bases lay outside the gene matches. Per the germline V gene, CDR1 is SGHTA and CDR2 is FQGTGA. Together with reference TRBV7-3 and TRBJ2-3, the CDR3 gives the full variable domain: GAGVSQTPSNKVTEKGKYVELRCDPISGHTALYWYRQSLGQGPEFLIYFQGTGAADDSGLPNDRFFAVRPEGSVSTLKIQRTERGDSAVYLCASSLTRLAGGFADTQYFGPGTRLTVL.

The V and J genes are TRBV27 and TRBJ2-2, with a possible D match to TRBD1 (5 bases). The CDR3 totals 14 residues. Germline-derived CDR1 and CDR2 are MNHEY and SMNVEV (reference sequence). The V end lost 0 bases, the J end lost 7 bases, and 9 bases lay between the germline ends. The DNA for the CDR3 is TGTGCCAGCAGTTTATCGCAGGGTGGCGGGGAGCTGTTTTTT. It translates to CASSLSQGGGELFF.

This clonotype was seen a few times. The CDR3 spells CASLGLAGPPASQYF. CDR3 nucleotides: TGTGCCAGCCTGGGACTAGCGGGCCCTCCCGCCTCGCAGTATTTT. The chain uses TRBV2 and TRBJ2-3, with 12 bases aligning to TRBD2. CDR1 and CDR2 (germline): SNHLY, FYNNEI. The CDR3 has 15 amino acids. The ends lost 8 bases at V and 10 bases at J; junction bases unmatched: 13.